These T cell receptor beta chains were read from a single sample in a study of memory CD4+ T cells and cytomegalovirus serostatus. Assay used: immunoSEQ multiplex PCR; TCRdb lists only in-frame clones, some missing. The sample yields fewer than 35,000 clones, around 80% seen once. Sequenced: memory CD4+ T cells from blood. The receptors here all came from an adult in good health and CMV-seronegative. Both conserved end residues are part of each CDR3. The D gene is left open where the match is weak. Clone size is given for some rows only: seen once, a few or many times, or a class if the clone is expanded.

v_gene	abundance	d_gene	j_gene	CDR3aa	CDR3nt
TRBV7-2	.	.	TRBJ1-2	CASSLAQGHGYTF	TGTGCCAGCAGCTTAGCCCAGGGTCATGGCTACACCTTC
TRBV29-1	few	.	TRBJ1-2	CSVSSDRVGYTF	TGCAGCGTTAGCTCGGATAGGGTTGGCTACACCTTC
TRBV2	.	TRBD1	TRBJ2-4	CASRFGTVALAKNIQYF	TGTGCCAGCAGATTCGGGACAGTCGCACTAGCCAAAAACATTCAGTACTTC
TRBV7-9	.	.	TRBJ1-2	CASSLDQKIFF	TGTGCCAGCAGCTTAGATCAGAAGATCTTCTTC
TRBV6-4	.	.	TRBJ1-1	CASSDSWGRRTFF	TGTGCCAGCAGTGACTCATGGGGCAGGAGAACTTTCTTT
TRBV5-1	.	TRBD1	TRBJ1-1	CASRTDRVSGTEAFF	TGCGCCAGCAGAACCGACAGGGTATCGGGGACTGAAGCTTTCTTT
TRBV12-2	few	.	TRBJ1-2	CASRLTDGFYGYTF	TGTGCAAGTCGCTTGACGGACGGATTCTATGGCTACACCTTC
TRBV18	.	TRBD1	TRBJ2-7	CASSPTRGGTYEQYF	TGTGCCAGCTCGCCCACGAGAGGGGGCACCTACGAGCAGTACTTC
TRBV6-1	.	.	TRBJ1-3	CASSIGRVSGNTIYF	TGTGCCAGCTCAATAGGGAGGGTCTCTGGAAACACCATATATTTT
TRBV15	.	TRBD2	TRBJ2-2	CATSRVRTRRFGELFF	TGTGCCACCAGCAGAGTTAGGACTAGACGCTTCGGGGAGCTGTTTTTT
TRBV27	.	.	TRBJ2-5	CATKPPNALSFSIQETQYF	TGTGCCACCAAACCCCCCAATGCCCTTTCCTTCTCTATACAAGAGACCCAGTACTTC
TRBV6-4	.	.	TRBJ2-2	CASRPFGGTGELFF	TGTGCCAGCAGGCCCTTTGGGGGGACCGGGGAGCTGTTTTTT
TRBV7-3	.	.	TRBJ1-1	CASSLNQDNTEAFF	TGTGCCAGCAGCTTAAATCAGGACAACACTGAAGCTTTCTTT
TRBV28	few	TRBD1	TRBJ2-2	CASSLIRRQGRTGELFF	TGTGCCAGCAGTTTAATCAGGAGACAGGGCCGCACCGGGGAGCTGTTTTTT
TRBV11-2	.	.	TRBJ2-1	CASSLSAGPYNEQFF	TGTGCCAGCAGCTTATCAGCAGGGCCCTACAATGAGCAGTTCTTC
TRBV10-3	.	TRBD2	TRBJ2-1	CAISESGWTSGGNEQFF	TGTGCCATCAGTGAGTCTGGCTGGACTAGCGGGGGGAATGAGCAGTTCTTC